This is a list of T cell receptor beta chains from one sample in a study of cytotoxic CD8 clonotypes in ibrutinib-treated CLL. Repertoires were generated with immunoSEQ multiplex PCR, while TCRdb's copy carries only in-frame clones and drops some. The repertoire holds 150,000 or so clones, 70% to 80% seen once, with around 13% in the top ten. This specimen was PBMCs, taken after 12 months of ibrutinib treatment. These receptors originate from a human donor with chronic lymphocytic leukemia. Each CDR3 is given with its conserved first and last residue. D genes are given only for firm matches. The size field is filled for only some rows; it gives once, few, many or a size class.

size,length,D,J,V,DNA,CDR3
-,18,-,TRBJ2-3,TRBV4-3,TGCGCCAGCAGCCAAGAATCATCGACTAACGGGAGCTCAGATACGCAGTATTTT,CASSQESSTNGSSDTQYF
few,14,-,TRBJ2-1,TRBV5-6,TGTGCCAGCAGCTTGGTACGGACTTACAATGAGCAGTTCTTC,CASSLVRTYNEQFF
-,17,-,TRBJ2-3,TRBV28,TGTGCCAGCAGCCCCCCGACCGGGACACAACTCACAGATACGCAGTATTTT,CASSPPTGTQLTDTQYF
-,14,TRBD2,TRBJ2-7,TRBV29-1,TGCAGCGTTGTGGGGCTAGCGGGAGTTCGGGAGCAGTACTTC,CSVVGLAGVREQYF
-,16,TRBD1,TRBJ2-1,TRBV9,TGTGCCAGCATCAAGGGACAGGGGGGATCCTACAATGAGCAGTTCTTC,CASIKGQGGSYNEQFF
-,11,-,TRBJ1-1,TRBV6-1,TGTGCCAGCAGTGAAGCGCTAAGGGCTTTCTTT,CASSEALRAFF
-,14,TRBD1,TRBJ2-5,TRBV18,TGTGCCAGCCAACGACAGGGGGGTCAAGAGACCCAGTACTTC,CASQRQGGQETQYF
-,14,-,TRBJ1-1,TRBV19,TGTGCCAGTAGTATCCGGGTAATGAACACTGAAGCTTTCTTT,CASSIRVMNTEAFF
few,15,-,TRBJ2-7,TRBV9,TGTGCCAGCAGCCCTCAGGGACGGACGTCCTACGAGCAGTACTTC,CASSPQGRTSYEQYF
once,15,-,TRBJ2-1,TRBV7-3,TGTGCCAGCAGCCCCTCCCGTGAGGCGTACAATGAGCAGTTCTTC,CASSPSREAYNEQFF
-,18,-,TRBJ2-5,TRBV9,-,CASTLGQAGLAGRETQYF
once,14,-,TRBJ2-3,TRBV9,TGTGCCAGCAGCGTAGGCCTGGTCACAGATACGCAGTATTTT,CASSVGLVTDTQYF
-,16,TRBD1,TRBJ1-1,TRBV18,TGTGCCAGCTCACTAAATAGACAGGGACGGAACACTGAAGCTTTCTTT,CASSLNRQGRNTEAFF
-,15,TRBD2,TRBJ2-1,TRBV5-1,TGCGCCAGCAGCTCCGGACTAGCGGGATTTAATGAGCAGTTCTTC,CASSSGLAGFNEQFF
-,13,-,TRBJ2-2,TRBV11-3,TGTGCCAGCAGCCCTACAACGTCCGGGGAGCTGTTTTTT,CASSPTTSGELFF
-,16,TRBD2,TRBJ2-1,TRBV29-1,TGCAGCGTTGAAGCTAGCGGGAGGGGCTCCTACAATGAGCAGTTCTTC,CSVEASGRGSYNEQFF
-,14,-,TRBJ2-1,TRBV18,TGTGCCAGCTCACGGCGAGAGTCCTACAATGAGCAGTTCTTC,CASSRRESYNEQFF
-,13,TRBD1,TRBJ2-7,TRBV7-2,TGTGCCAGCAGCTTGAACAGGGGACACGAGCAGTACTTC,CASSLNRGHEQYF